These 11 T cell receptor beta chains were sequenced from one sample in a study of T cell responses to AZD1222 COVID-19 vaccine (dated by TCRdb to the early 2020s). The label giving this sample's time point can be read as: baseline before first vaccination. Library construction relied on the immunoSEQ multiplex PCR assay. TCRdb provides this immuneACCESS table in a form limited to in-frame rearrangements. Some clones are lacking; in checked studies, under half of them reflect an unresolved V gene, and why the rest are absent is not known. This specimen's table enumerates about 140,000 clones. The ten largest clones represent about 2% of the sample. The sample consisted of peripheral blood. The receptors here all came from an adult in good health.

This chain links TRBV11-3 with TRBJ2-1; TRBD2 matches 14 bases. V lost 5 bases to trimming and J lost 9 bases; unmatched junction nucleotides: 9. The V gene's germline CDR1 is SGHNT and CDR2 YENEEA. The CDR3 length is 16 residues. The CDR3 DNA reads as TGTGCCAGCAGCACCCCGACTAGCGGGGGGGCTGTTGAGCAGTTCTTC. Protein product: CASSTPTSGGAVEQFF. The whole variable domain, filled in from reference TRBV11-3 and TRBJ2-1, reads EAGVVQSPRYKIIEKKQPVAFWCNPISGHNTLYWYLQNLGQGPELLIRYENEEAVDDSQLPKDRFSAERLKGVDSTLKIQPAELGDSAVYLCASSTPTSGGAVEQFFGPGTRLTVL.

The V and J genes are TRBV5-1 and TRBJ1-1; D is ambiguous. CDR3 length: 17 amino acids. V lost 6 bases and J lost 6, with 27 bases in between. The V gene's germline CDR1 is SGHRS and CDR2 YFSETQ. The CDR3 reads CASNGGDFLGIKAEAFF. The DNA of the CDR3 is TGCGCCAGCAACGGCGGGGATTTTTTGGGAATTAAGGCTGAAGCTTTCTTT.

This sequence joins TRBV7-2 and TRBJ1-3; D unclear. Trimming stripped 5 bases from V and 0 bases from J, with 11 bases between. This CDR3 spans 15 amino acids. Per the germline V gene, CDR1 is SGHTA and CDR2 is FQGNSA. The CDR3 DNA sequence: TGTGCCAGCAGCATGTACAGCCGCTCTGGAAACACCATATATTTT. It codes for CASSMYSRSGNTIYF.

The V and J genes are TRBV29-1 and TRBJ1-3; 7 nucleotides line up with TRBD1. V was clipped by 4 bases and J by 0 bases; unmatched bases: 9. The CDR3 extends over 16 amino acids. Germline V gene sequence: CDR1 SQVTM, CDR2 ANQGSEA. The DNA for the CDR3 is TGCAGCGTTGCCGTGGGGACAGTCAGCTCTGGAAACACCATATATTTT. This encodes CSVAVGTVSSGNTIYF.

The chain couples TRBV29-1 to TRBJ2-3, with 8 nucleotides matching TRBD1. The CDR3 spans 15 residues. Looked up from germline, CDR1 is SQVTM and CDR2 is ANQGSEA. J lost 3 bases, V lost 3 bases, and 8 bases had no gene match. CDR3 in DNA: TGCAGCGTTGAGGTTGCAGGGGGCTCTACAGATACGCAGTATTTT. Amino acid sequence: CSVEVAGGSTDTQYF.

V usage is TRBV4-1 and J usage is TRBJ1-2, with D perhaps matching TRBD1 (6 bases). The germline V gene encodes CDR1 MGHRA and CDR2 YSYEKL. V was shortened by 0 bases and J by 4 bases, with 18 bases between the two germline ends. The CDR3 is 17 residues long. The DNA of the CDR3 is TGCGCCAGCAGCCAAGATTCGGGCAGGCCCAGGGGCTATGGCTACACCTTC. It encodes CASSQDSGRPRGYGYTF.

The V gene is TRBV2, the J gene TRBJ1-5; 9 positions agree with TRBD1. Germline V lookup: CDR1 SNHLY, CDR2 FYNNEI. V shed 4 bases, J shed 6 bases, and the junction held 7 bases outside the gene matches. This CDR3 spans 15 amino acids. The CDR3 loop is CASSADRGVGQPQHF. As DNA, the CDR3 is TGTGCCAGCAGTGCCGACAGGGGGGTTGGTCAGCCCCAGCATTTT.

V gene TRBV19 combines with J gene TRBJ2-5, with D unclear. Trimming stripped 1 base from V and 2 bases from J, with 8 bases between. The germline V gene has CDR1 LNHDA and CDR2 SQIVND (reference sequence). The CDR3 is 14 amino acids. The CDR3: CASSIGSLQETQYF. DNA for the CDR3: TGTGCCAGTAGTATAGGCAGTCTACAAGAGACCCAGTACTTC.

This chain uses TRBV2 with TRBJ1-5, with 9 bases aligning to TRBD1. The CDR3 totals 14 residues. Losses at the gene ends were 5 bases for V and 6 bases for J; bases not matched to a gene: 5. Per the germline V gene, CDR1 is SNHLY and CDR2 is FYNNEI. The CDR3 nucleotides read TGTGCCAGCAGTCCCACAGGGGGCGGTCAGCCCCAGCATTTT. Its translation is CASSPTGGGQPQHF.

The gene calls are TRBV18 and TRBJ2-7, with a possible D match to TRBD1 (5 bases). CDR3 length: 13 residues. The V gene's germline CDR1 is KGHSH and CDR2 LQKENI. V lost 3 bases, J lost 5 bases, and 11 bases lay in between. The CDR3: CASSPSGANEQYF. CDR3 nucleotides: TGTGCCAGCTCACCGTCTGGGGCCAACGAGCAGTACTTC.

V and J are TRBV5-6 and TRBJ1-1, with D maybe TRBD1 (6 bases). The CDR3 covers 16 residues. V lost 2 bases to trimming and J lost 1 base, with 15 bases between them. The germline gives CDR1 SGHDT, CDR2 YYEEEE. The CDR3 DNA follows: TGTGCCAGCAGCTTACTACAGGGAAGTTGGAACACTGAAGCTTTCTTT. The encoded protein is CASSLLQGSWNTEAFF.